This T cell receptor (beta chain) was sequenced during a study of radiotherapy plus CTLA-4 blockade in lung cancer. Regarding the study as a whole: Reports identified early blood T cell clone dynamics, with interferon-beta, as the best response predictor. Researchers report tumor-derived TCR clones expanding in blood after radiotherapy plus ipilimumab.

Deletions cut 5 bases from V and 6 bases from J, with 14 bases between. Germline V gene sequence: CDR1 SNHLY, CDR2 FYNNEI. The CDR3 consists of 14 residues. Sequenced by immunoSEQ multiplex PCR; TCRdb stores in-frame clones only, minus some. The sample consists of tens of thousands of clones, 80% to 90% of them appearing once. With regard to this clone: Its antigen is not identified.

Focal radiation plus CTLA-4 blockade with ipilimumab was given to patients with chemo-refractory metastatic non-small-cell lung cancer. This material consisted of peripheral blood, taken from a patient treated with radiotherapy plus ipilimumab. This chain connects TRBV2 to TRBJ1-5, with a tentative D call TRBD1 (5 bases). This TCR was sampled from a human donor with non-small cell lung cancer whose response to radiotherapy plus ipilimumab could not be evaluated. The CDR3, as DNA: TGTGCCAGCAGTCGGCGACAGAAGGGTCAGCCCCAGCATTTT. Translated: CASSRRQKGQPQHF.